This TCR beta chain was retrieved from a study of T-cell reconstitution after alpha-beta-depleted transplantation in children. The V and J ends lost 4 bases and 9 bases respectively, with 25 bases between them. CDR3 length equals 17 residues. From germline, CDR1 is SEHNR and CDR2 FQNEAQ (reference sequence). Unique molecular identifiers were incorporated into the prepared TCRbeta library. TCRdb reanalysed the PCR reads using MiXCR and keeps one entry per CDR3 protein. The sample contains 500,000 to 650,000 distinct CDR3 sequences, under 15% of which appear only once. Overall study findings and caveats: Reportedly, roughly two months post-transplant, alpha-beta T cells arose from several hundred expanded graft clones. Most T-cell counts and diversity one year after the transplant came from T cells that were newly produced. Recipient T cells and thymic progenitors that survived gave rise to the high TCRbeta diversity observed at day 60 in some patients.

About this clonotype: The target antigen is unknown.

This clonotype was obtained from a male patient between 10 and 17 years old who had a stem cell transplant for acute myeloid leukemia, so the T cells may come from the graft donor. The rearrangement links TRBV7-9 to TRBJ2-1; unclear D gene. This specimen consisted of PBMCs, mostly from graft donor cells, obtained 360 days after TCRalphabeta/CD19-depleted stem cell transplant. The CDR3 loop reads CASSSTRAWRLGGEQFF. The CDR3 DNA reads TGTGCCAGCAGCTCGACCCGGGCCTGGCGGTTGGGTGGTGAGCAGTTCTTC.